Listed below are T cell receptor beta chains from one sample, sequenced in a study of tumor-infiltrating lymphocytes in localized non-small cell lung cancer. Assay: immunoSEQ multiplex PCR; the TCRdb copy retains only in-frame clones and omits some. This sample has over 14,000 clones; approximately 80% occur once, and the top ten carry about a fifth. Sequencing was performed on lung tumor tissue. All receptors derive from a human donor with non-small cell lung cancer. Both conserved end residues are part of each CDR3. A D gene is named only where the DNA matches it firmly. Clone sizes are given selectively: once, few, many, or a class where the clone is expanded.

CDR3 length | J gene | V gene | D gene | clone size | CDR3 DNA | CDR3 protein
11 | TRBJ1-1 | TRBV10-2 | - | - | TGCGCCACCTGGGGGGGCACTGAAGCTTTCTTT | CATWGGTEAFF
14 | TRBJ1-2 | TRBV6-6 | TRBD1 | - | TGTGCCAGCAGTTACGGACAGGGAATGGATGGCTACACCTTC | CASSYGQGMDGYTF
14 | TRBJ2-7 | TRBV29-1 | TRBD1 | - | TGCAGCGTGAATATACAGGGGGTCGGGATCGAGCAGTACTTC | CSVNIQGVGIEQYF
13 | TRBJ1-1 | TRBV6-1 | TRBD1 | few | TGTGCCAGCTTCGGGACAGGCAACACTGAAGCTTTCTTT | CASFGTGNTEAFF
15 | TRBJ2-7 | TRBV7-3 | - | - | TGTGCCAGCAGCTTAAACCCCAACGCAGCTTCCGAGCAGTACTTC | CASSLNPNAASEQYF
14 | TRBJ1-4 | TRBV10-3 | TRBD1 | once | TGTGCCATCAGTGAGGACAGGGTGGGCGAAAAACTGTTTTTT | CAISEDRVGEKLFF
14 | TRBJ1-5 | TRBV6-5 | - | - | TGTGCCAGCAGTTTAACGTGGAAGGATCAGCCCCAGCATTTT | CASSLTWKDQPQHF
16 | TRBJ2-3 | TRBV5-6 | - | - | TGTGCCAGCAGCTCAGTAACAGGGAGGGGGATAGATACGCAGTATTTT | CASSSVTGRGIDTQYF
11 | TRBJ2-2 | TRBV7-6 | - | - | TGTGCCAGCAGCATAAGGGAGGAGCTGTTTTTT | CASSIREELFF
14 | TRBJ2-2 | TRBV5-1 | - | - | TGCGCCAGCAGCTTTAGGACAAGCACCGGGGAGCTGTTTTTT | CASSFRTSTGELFF
15 | TRBJ2-1 | TRBV5-8 | TRBD1 | - | TGTGCCAGCAGGTTCCGGGACAGCTCCTACAATGAGCAGTTCTTC | CASRFRDSSYNEQFF
15 | TRBJ1-5 | TRBV2 | TRBD1 | - | TGTGCCAGCAGTCGACAGGGGGCAACAGGTCAGCCCCAGCATTTT | CASSRQGATGQPQHF
13 | TRBJ1-1 | TRBV19 | - | medium-sized | TGTGCCAGTCGGTCAGGGATGTACACTGAAGCTTTCTTT | CASRSGMYTEAFF
13 | TRBJ2-7 | TRBV19 | - | - | TGTGCCAGTACCCGGGGGGACACCTACGAGCAGTACTTC | CASTRGDTYEQYF
11 | TRBJ1-2 | TRBV25-1 | - | - | TGTGCCAGCAGAGGGCCCCGGGGCTACACCTTC | CASRGPRGYTF
13 | TRBJ1-1 | TRBV18 | - | - | TGTGCCAGCTCACAATGGGGGGACACTGAAGCTTTCTTT | CASSQWGDTEAFF
12 | TRBJ2-1 | TRBV6-1 | - | once | TGTGCCAGCACCAGCCCCTGGAATGAGCAGTTCTTC | CASTSPWNEQFF
16 | TRBJ2-5 | TRBV5-6 | TRBD2 | - | TGTGCCAGCAGCTCCTCGACTAGCCAACACCAAGAGACCCAGTACTTC | CASSSSTSQHQETQYF
11 | TRBJ2-7 | TRBV6-6 | - | once | TGTGCCAGCAGTACCCGGGACGAGCAGTACTTC | CASSTRDEQYF
17 | TRBJ2-4 | TRBV19 | TRBD2 | - | TGTGCCAGTAGACTTGTTAGCGGGGGGCTAGCCAAAAACATTCAGTACTTC | CASRLVSGGLAKNIQYF
19 | TRBJ2-7 | TRBV27 | - | medium-sized | TGTGCCAGCAGCCGCCTACCGGGACCGGCCGATTTCGGAGGGGGCGAGCAGTACTTC | CASSRLPGPADFGGGEQYF
15 | TRBJ1-1 | TRBV27 | - | once | TGTGCCAGCAGGCAAACGCTAAGAAGGAACACTGAAGCTTTCTTT | CASRQTLRRNTEAFF
12 | TRBJ1-2 | TRBV28 | - | - | TGTGCCTCCTGGACGGAACCCTATGGCTACACCTTC | CASWTEPYGYTF
13 | TRBJ2-1 | TRBV9 | - | - | TGTGCCAGCAGCGTAGACATCTACAATGAGCAGTTCTTC | CASSVDIYNEQFF
16 | TRBJ1-6 | TRBV2 | TRBD1 | few | TGTGCCAGCAGCCGCAGGGGGACAGGGGAAAATTCACCCCTCCACTTT | CASSRRGTGENSPLHF
14 | TRBJ2-1 | TRBV6-5 | TRBD1 | - | TGTGCCAGCAGTGCCACAGGGGAGAGGAATGAGCAGTTCTTC | CASSATGERNEQFF
13 | TRBJ2-7 | TRBV27 | - | - | TGTGCCAGCAGTTTATGGGGTCCCTACGAGCAGTACTTC | CASSLWGPYEQYF
15 | TRBJ1-1 | TRBV2 | - | - | TGTGCCAGCAGTGAATTGGGGAGGGTTCTGCCTGAAGCTTTCTTT | CASSELGRVLPEAFF
15 | TRBJ1-2 | TRBV28 | - | - | TGTGCCAGCAGTCCCCCCGTTGGGAGGTGGGATGGCTACACCTTC | CASSPPVGRWDGYTF
12 | TRBJ2-5 | TRBV5-5 | - | - | TGTGCCAGCAGCTTGAGCCAAGAGACCCAGTACTTC | CASSLSQETQYF
14 | TRBJ1-1 | TRBV19 | - | - | TGTGCCAGTAGATTTCAGGCGGACGGGACTGAAGCTTTCTTT | CASRFQADGTEAFF
13 | TRBJ2-7 | TRBV7-3 | - | - | TGTGCCAGCAGCGATAGCTTACTGGACGAGCAGTACTTC | CASSDSLLDEQYF
14 | TRBJ2-4 | TRBV2 | TRBD1 | - | TGTGCCAGCAGTGTGGGACAGGGGAAAAACATTCAGTACTTC | CASSVGQGKNIQYF
13 | TRBJ1-6 | TRBV7-2 | - | few | TGTGCCAGCAGCCGAGTCAGGGATTCACCCCTCCACTTT | CASSRVRDSPLHF
16 | TRBJ1-3 | TRBV7-2 | - | - | TGTGCCAGCAGCTTAGCCCCAGGGAACACTGGAAACACCATATATTTT | CASSLAPGNTGNTIYF
15 | TRBJ2-1 | TRBV18 | - | - | TGTGCCAGCCTGGGAACGGGAAGCTCCTACAATGAGCAGTTCTTC | CASLGTGSSYNEQFF
14 | TRBJ1-5 | TRBV5-4 | TRBD1 | medium-sized | TGTGCCAGCAGCATGACAGGGAGCAATCAGCCCCAGCATTTT | CASSMTGSNQPQHF
11 | TRBJ1-3 | TRBV6-5 | - | - | TGTGCCACAGACTCTGGAAACACCATATATTTT | CATDSGNTIYF
14 | TRBJ2-7 | TRBV5-6 | TRBD1 | - | TGTGCCAGCAGCTTGGGGACAGGGGGGTACGAGCAGTACTTC | CASSLGTGGYEQYF
12 | TRBJ1-6 | TRBV9 | - | few | TGTGCCAGCAGCGTAGAGGCCTCACCCCTCCACTTT | CASSVEASPLHF
14 | TRBJ1-1 | TRBV21-1 | - | - | TGTGCCAGCAGCAAAGTCGGAGAGAACACTGAAGCTTTCTTT | CASSKVGENTEAFF
16 | TRBJ2-1 | TRBV5-4 | TRBD2 | - | TGTGCCAGCAGCCCCGGACTAGCTAATTCCTACAATGAGCAGTTCTTC | CASSPGLANSYNEQFF
14 | TRBJ1-5 | TRBV2 | TRBD1 | once | TGTGCCAGCAGTCGACAGGGATTCTACCAGCCCCAGCATTTT | CASSRQGFYQPQHF
14 | TRBJ1-5 | TRBV30 | - | few | TGTGCCTGGAGTGTAAGAGGGGGGTATCAGCCCCAGCATTTT | CAWSVRGGYQPQHF
15 | TRBJ2-2 | TRBV5-1 | TRBD1 | - | TGCGCCAGCAGCAGCAGAACAGGGGGGTCCGGGGAGCTGTTTTTT | CASSSRTGGSGELFF
13 | TRBJ1-1 | TRBV7-7 | - | - | TGTGCTAGCAGCCAAAATCCGAACACTGAAGCTTTCTTT | CASSQNPNTEAFF